Included here is one T cell receptor beta chain sequence, with context. TCR beta CDR3 region amplification was performed from RNA transcripts. During a first-round RT-PCR of the TCR CDR3, the HTBI primer set was used. TCRdb re-called the multiplex PCR reads through MiXCR, storing one row per CDR3 protein. Of approximately 330,000 distinct CDR3 sequences listed, 18% are singletons. The CDR3 sequence is 15 residues long. V was shortened by 0 bases and J by 9 bases, with 15 bases between the two germline ends. Germline lookup yields CDR1 DFQATT and CDR2 SNEGSKA (reference sequence). This entry is derived from a study of T cells in Graves' hyperthyroidism and ophthalmopathy. Study details: Prior to any treatment, at the point of initial diagnosis, peripheral blood was collected.

Stable Graves' hyperthyroidism denoted no ophthalmopathy progression over 18 months. Thyroid ultrasound and orbital computed tomography, with clinical symptoms and serum thyroxine and TRAb, informed diagnoses. The TCR originated in a woman aged 45-65 years with Graves' hyperthyroidism. Sample: blood. The gene calls are TRBV20-1 and TRBJ1-6; TRBD1 is a possible D gene (5 bases). The CDR3 here is CSARDPQGIISPLHF. The CDR3 DNA follows: TGCAGTGCTAGAGATCCCCAGGGTATCATTTCACCCCTCCACTTT.